The 2 T cell receptor beta chains presented below share a single source sample, sequenced in a study of blood T cells in healthy people across ages. Using a J-beta primer mix together with a sample-barcoded 5' primer, a second PCR was run for roughly 6 to 12 cycles. Each CDR3 protein is one row after TCRdb ran MiXCR on the 5' RACE reads. The sample shows roughly 800,000 distinct CDR3 sequences, about 36% of them seen only once. What was sequenced was blood. The receptors shown here come from a man between 18 and 29 years old in good health.

As for this clonotype: The junction and the germline gene differ at one end; a read error may be behind it. The chain is built from TRBV4-2 and TRBJ1-1; no firm D call. Germline V CDR1 and CDR2: LGHNA, YNFKEQ. CDR3 length equals 15 residues. Here the CDR3 DNA reads TGTGCCAGCACCCAAGGGCACGGGTGGAACACTGAAGCTTTCTTT. It encodes CASTQGHGWNTEAFF.

V gene TRBV6-6 combines with J gene TRBJ1-2; tentative D call: TRBD1 (5 bases). The V gene's germline CDR1 is MNHNY and CDR2 SVGAGI (reference sequence). Deletions cut 3 bases from V and 4 bases from J, with 9 bases between. This CDR3 has 13 amino acids. In nucleotides, the CDR3 is TGTGCCAGCAGTTATAGGCAGGGCTATGGCTACACCTTC. Translated: CASSYRQGYGYTF.